This T cell receptor (beta chain) was captured in a study of beta chain features in type 1 diabetes. As for this clone: Its antigen is currently unknown.

This CDR3 is 15 amino acids long. Germline V gene data show CDR1 as MNHEY and CDR2 as SVGAGI. V was clipped by 7 bases and J by 8 bases; unmatched bases: 14. General study results and limits: For TCRB rearrangement, an influence of HLA type remained unresolved here. A greater similarity of naive, central memory and Treg TCRB repertoires was seen among patients than among healthy donors. PCR might show a preference for shorter templates, equally across patients and controls.

Reverse transcribing all isolated RNA meant expressed TCRB transcripts were sequenced. Repertoires were generated with immunoSEQ multiplex PCR, while TCRdb's copy carries only in-frame clones and drops some. Among roughly 300,000 clones, 6.5% to 10% were seen once, and the ten largest hold around 0.45%. This TCR was recovered from a woman under 30 in good health. Sequenced input: central memory CD4+ T cells from blood. V usage is TRBV6-5 and J usage is TRBJ2-1, with 7 bases aligning to TRBD1. The CDR3 bases are TGTGCCAGCACATCCCCGACGAGGGGGCTCGATGAGCAGTTCTTC. Translating gives CASTSPTRGLDEQFF.